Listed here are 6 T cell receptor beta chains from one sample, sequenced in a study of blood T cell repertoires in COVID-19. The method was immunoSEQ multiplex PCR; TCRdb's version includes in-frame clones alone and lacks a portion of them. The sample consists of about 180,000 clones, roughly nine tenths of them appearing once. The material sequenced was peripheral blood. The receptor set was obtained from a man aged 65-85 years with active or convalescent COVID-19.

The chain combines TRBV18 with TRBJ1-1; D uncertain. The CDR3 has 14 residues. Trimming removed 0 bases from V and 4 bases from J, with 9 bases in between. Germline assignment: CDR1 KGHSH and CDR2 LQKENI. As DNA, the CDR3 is TGTGCCAGCTCACCACCACCCCTGAGCACTGAAGCTTTCTTT. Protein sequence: CASSPPPLSTEAFF.

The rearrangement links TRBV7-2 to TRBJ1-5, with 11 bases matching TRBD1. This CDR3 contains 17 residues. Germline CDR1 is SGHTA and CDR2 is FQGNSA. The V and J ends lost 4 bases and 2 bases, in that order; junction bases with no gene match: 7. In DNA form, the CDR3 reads TGTGCCAGCAGCTCATGGACAGGGGGCGCGGGCAATCAGCCCCAGCATTTT. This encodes CASSSWTGGAGNQPQHF.

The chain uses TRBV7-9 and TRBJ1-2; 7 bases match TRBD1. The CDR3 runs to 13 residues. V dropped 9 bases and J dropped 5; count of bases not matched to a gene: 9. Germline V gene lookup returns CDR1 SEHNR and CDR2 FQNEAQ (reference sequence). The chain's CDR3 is CASNTGTAYGYTF. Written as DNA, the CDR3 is TGTGCCAGTAATACGGGGACAGCGTATGGCTACACCTTC. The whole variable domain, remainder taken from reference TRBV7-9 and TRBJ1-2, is DTGVSQNPRHKITKRGQNVTFRCDPISEHNRLYWYRQTLGQGPEFLTYFQNEAQLEKSRLLSDRFSAERPKGSFSTLEIQRTEQGDSAMYLCASNTGTAYGYTFGSGTRLTVV.

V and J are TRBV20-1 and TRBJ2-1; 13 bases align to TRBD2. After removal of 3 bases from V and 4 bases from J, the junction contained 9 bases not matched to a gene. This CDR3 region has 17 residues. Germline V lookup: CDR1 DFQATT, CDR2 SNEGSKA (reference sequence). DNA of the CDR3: TGCAGTGCTAGTCCCGGACTAGCGGGGGCCACATACAATGAGCAGTTCTTC. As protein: CSASPGLAGATYNEQFF.

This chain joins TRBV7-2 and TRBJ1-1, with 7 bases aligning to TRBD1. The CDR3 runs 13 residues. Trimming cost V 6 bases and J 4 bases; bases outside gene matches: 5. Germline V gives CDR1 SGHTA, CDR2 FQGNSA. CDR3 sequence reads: CASRLTGPTEAFF. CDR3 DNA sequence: TGTGCCAGCAGACTGACAGGGCCCACTGAAGCTTTCTTT.

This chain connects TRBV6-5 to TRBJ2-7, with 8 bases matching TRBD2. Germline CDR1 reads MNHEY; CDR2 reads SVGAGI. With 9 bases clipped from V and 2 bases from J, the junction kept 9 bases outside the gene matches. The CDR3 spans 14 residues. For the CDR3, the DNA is TGTGCCAGTCGACTAGCGATCCCCCCCTACGAGCAGTACTTC. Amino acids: CASRLAIPPYEQYF.